The table lists the clone carrying this T cell receptor beta chain with a few counts. The data originate from a study of T-cell reconstitution after alpha-beta-depleted transplantation in children. The TCRbeta library was prepared with unique molecular identifiers. TCRdb reprocessed the PCR reads via MiXCR and lists one record per CDR3 protein. This table holds 400,000 to 500,000 distinct CDR3 sequences, approximately 10% found once. CDR3 size: 15 residues. Per germline, CDR1 MDHEN and CDR2 SYDVKM. Trimming stripped 4 bases from V and 1 base from J, with 13 bases between. The sequences come from PBMCs from the stem cell graft donor, collected from the stem cell graft. J is TRBJ1-1 and V is TRBV28; a weak D match, TRBD1 (6 bases). The receptor was derived from a human donor who donated a stem cell graft to a child with acute myeloid leukemia. The CDR3 DNA reads TGTGCCAGCAGTTCGGATGGAGGGGGGAACACTGAAGCTTTCTTT. This codes for CASSSDGGGNTEAFF.